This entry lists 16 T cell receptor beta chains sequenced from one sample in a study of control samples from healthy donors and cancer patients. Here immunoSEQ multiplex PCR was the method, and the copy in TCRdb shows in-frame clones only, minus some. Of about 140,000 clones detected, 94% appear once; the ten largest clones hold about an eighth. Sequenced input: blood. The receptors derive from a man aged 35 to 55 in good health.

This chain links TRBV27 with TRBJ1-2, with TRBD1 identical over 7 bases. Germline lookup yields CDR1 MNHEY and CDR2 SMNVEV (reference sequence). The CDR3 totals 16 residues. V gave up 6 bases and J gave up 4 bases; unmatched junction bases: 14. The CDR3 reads CASSQTSGQTSYGYTF. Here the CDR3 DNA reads TGTGCCAGCAGCCAGACCTCGGGACAGACATCCTATGGCTACACCTTC.

CDR3 nucleotide sequence: TGTGCCAGCAGCCATGAACGGGGCTCGGGTGGCTACACCTTC. Protein: CASSHERGSGGYTF. The V call is TRBV5-5, the J call TRBJ1-2; D may be TRBD1 (5 bases). Germline V gene sequence: CDR1 SGHKS, CDR2 YYEKEE (reference sequence). Trimming removed 4 bases at V and 7 bases at J, with 17 bases between. This CDR3 region has 14 residues.

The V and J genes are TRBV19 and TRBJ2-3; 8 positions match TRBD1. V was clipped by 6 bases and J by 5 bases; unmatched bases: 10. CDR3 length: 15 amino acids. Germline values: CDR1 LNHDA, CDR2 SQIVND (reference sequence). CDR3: CASRSWDRLKDTQYF. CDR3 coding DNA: TGTGCCAGTAGATCCTGGGACAGGTTGAAAGATACGCAGTATTTT.

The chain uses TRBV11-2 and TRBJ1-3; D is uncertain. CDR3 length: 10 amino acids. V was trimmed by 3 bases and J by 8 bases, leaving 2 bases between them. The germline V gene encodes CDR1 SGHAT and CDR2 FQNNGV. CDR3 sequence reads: CASSFDTIYF. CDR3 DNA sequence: TGTGCCAGCAGCTTCGACACCATATATTTT.

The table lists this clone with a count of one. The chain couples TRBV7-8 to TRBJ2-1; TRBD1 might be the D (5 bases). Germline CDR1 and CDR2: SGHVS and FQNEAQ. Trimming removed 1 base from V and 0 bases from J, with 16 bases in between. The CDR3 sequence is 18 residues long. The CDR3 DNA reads TGTGCCAGCAGCTTAGTGTCTGGGGCTACGAGCTCCTACAATGAGCAGTTCTTC. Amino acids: CASSLVSGATSSYNEQFF. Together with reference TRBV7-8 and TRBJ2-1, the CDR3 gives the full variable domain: GAGVSQSPRYKVAKRGQDVALRCDPISGHVSLFWYQQALGQGPEFLTYFQNEAQLDKSGLPSDRFFAERPEGSVSTLKIQRTQQEDSAVYLCASSLVSGATSSYNEQFFGPGTRLTVL.

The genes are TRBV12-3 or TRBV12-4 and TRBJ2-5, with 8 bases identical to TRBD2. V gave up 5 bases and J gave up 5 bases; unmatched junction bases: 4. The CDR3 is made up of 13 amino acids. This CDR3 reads CASSPSGSETQYF. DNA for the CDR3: TGTGCCAGCAGTCCTAGCGGGTCGGAGACCCAGTACTTC.

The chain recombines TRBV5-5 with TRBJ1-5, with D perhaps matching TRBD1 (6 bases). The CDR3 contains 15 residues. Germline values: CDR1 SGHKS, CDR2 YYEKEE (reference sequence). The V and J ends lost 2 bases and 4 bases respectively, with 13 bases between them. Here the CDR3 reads CASSFWQGTNQPQHF. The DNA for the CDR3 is TGTGCCAGCAGCTTTTGGCAGGGGACGAATCAGCCCCAGCATTTT. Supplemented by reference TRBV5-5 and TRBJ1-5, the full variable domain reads DAGVTQSPTHLIKTRGQQVTLRCSPISGHKSVSWYQQVLGQGPQFIFQYYEKEERGRGNFPDRFSARQFPNYSSELNVNALLLGDSALYLCASSFWQGTNQPQHFGDGTRLSIL.

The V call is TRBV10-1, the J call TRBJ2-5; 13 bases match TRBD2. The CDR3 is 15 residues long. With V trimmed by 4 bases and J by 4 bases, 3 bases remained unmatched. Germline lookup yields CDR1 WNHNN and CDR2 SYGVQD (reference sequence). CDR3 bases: TGCGCCAGCAGTGGTGGGACTAGCGGGACAGAGACCCAGTACTTC. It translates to CASSGGTSGTETQYF.

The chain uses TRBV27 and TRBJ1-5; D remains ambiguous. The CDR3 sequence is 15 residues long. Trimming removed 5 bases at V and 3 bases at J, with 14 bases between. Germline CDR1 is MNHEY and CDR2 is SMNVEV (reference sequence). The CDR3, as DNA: TGTGCCAGCAGTCCCTTCGGTAGCTACAATCAGCCCCAGCATTTT. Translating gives CASSPFGSYNQPQHF.

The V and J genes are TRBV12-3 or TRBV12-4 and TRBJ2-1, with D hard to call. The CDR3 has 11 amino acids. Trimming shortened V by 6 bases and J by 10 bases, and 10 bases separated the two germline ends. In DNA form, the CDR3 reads TGTGCCAGCAGGCGTGTTCGCGAGCAGTTCTTC. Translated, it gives CASRRVREQFF.

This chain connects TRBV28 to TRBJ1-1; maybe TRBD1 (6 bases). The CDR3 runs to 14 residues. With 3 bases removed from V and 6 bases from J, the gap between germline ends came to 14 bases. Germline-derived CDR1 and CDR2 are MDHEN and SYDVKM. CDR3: CASSFSGGLSEAFF. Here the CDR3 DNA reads TGTGCCAGCAGTTTTTCGGGGGGGCTCTCTGAAGCTTTCTTT.

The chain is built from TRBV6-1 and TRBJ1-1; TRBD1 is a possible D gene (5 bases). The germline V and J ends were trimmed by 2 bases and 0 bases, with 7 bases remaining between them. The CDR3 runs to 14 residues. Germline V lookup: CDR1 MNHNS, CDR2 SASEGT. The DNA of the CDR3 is TGTGCCAGCAGTGAACGGGACCTGAACACTGAAGCTTTCTTT. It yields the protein CASSERDLNTEAFF.

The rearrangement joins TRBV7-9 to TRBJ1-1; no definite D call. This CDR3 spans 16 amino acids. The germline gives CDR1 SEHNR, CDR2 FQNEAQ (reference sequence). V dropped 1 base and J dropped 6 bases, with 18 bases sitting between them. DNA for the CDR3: TGTGCCAGCAGCTTAGGGTTTGGCCAGGCGGCCCCTGAAGCTTTCTTT. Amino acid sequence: CASSLGFGQAAPEAFF.

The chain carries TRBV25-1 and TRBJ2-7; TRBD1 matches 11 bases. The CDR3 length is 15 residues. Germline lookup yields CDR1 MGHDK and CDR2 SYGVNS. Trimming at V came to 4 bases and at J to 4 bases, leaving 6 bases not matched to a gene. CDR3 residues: CASSAGQGVFYEQYF. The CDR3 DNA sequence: TGTGCCAGCAGTGCGGGACAGGGGGTTTTTTACGAGCAGTACTTC.

CDR3 residues: CASSQDLAAEAFF. CDR3 DNA sequence: TGTGCCAGCAGCCAAGATTTGGCAGCTGAAGCTTTCTTT. This rearrangement joins TRBV3-1 (or the pseudogene TRBV3-2) to TRBJ1-1; D gene unclear. Trimming removed 0 bases from V and 6 bases from J, with 8 bases in between. This CDR3 has 13 residues. CDR1 LGHDT and CDR2 YNNKEL come from the germline V gene (reference sequence).

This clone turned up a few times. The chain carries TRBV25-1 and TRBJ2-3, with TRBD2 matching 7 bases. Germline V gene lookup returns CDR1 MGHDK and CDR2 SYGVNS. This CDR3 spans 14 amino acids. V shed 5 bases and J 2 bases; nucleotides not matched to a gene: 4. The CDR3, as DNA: TGTGCCAGCAGTATGGGGGGGACCACAGATACGCAGTATTTT. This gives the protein CASSMGGTTDTQYF.